This entry concerns a single T cell receptor (beta chain). What antigen it recognizes has not been identified. No clone much larger than this one lies a single base away; base qualities are absent. No immune events such as infections were documented for the healthy donors during the collection period. To calibrate time-dependent variance in a beta-binomial model of T-cell clone differential abundance, blood repertoires from healthy donors were used as a training cohort. The training cohort included some ten healthy donors, of whom 3 were female and 7 were male. The donors were between about 25 and 70 years old, with an average age of around 42 years. Whole blood from each healthy donor was obtained from a commercial supplier and was collected at three time points two to three weeks apart. For immunosequencing, genomic DNA was extracted from unsorted whole blood. The immunoSEQ Assay, which uses bias-controlled multiplex PCR amplification of genomic DNA, was used to profile TCRbeta CDR3 regions. In the original analysis: To quantify the absolute abundance of each unique TCRbeta CDR3 region, the sequences were collapsed and filtered. Differential abundance was assessed using a binomial (Fisher-equivalent) model and a beta-binomial model in which time-dependent variance fitted from healthy donors was added. Any clone with fewer than 5 combined templates was excluded, and a clone was called differentially abundant if its Benjamini-Hochberg FDR was below 0.01. The form v = (b*log(k)+a)^2 was used to model beta-binomial variance as a function of total template count across the two samples. This is the immuneACCESS table as TCRdb keeps it, with only in-frame sequences that have V and J called. A part of the clones is gone; compared with another copy, unresolved V genes explain less than half, and the rest is unexplained. The DNA was the basis for D and trimming; V, J and clone size are from that table. Across this sample there are approximately 120,000 clones, with about 87% seen only once. The ten largest account for more than 6.5% of the sample.

The data stem from a study of identifying expanded T cells in peripheral blood (dated by TCRdb to between 2018 and 2020). About the investigation overall: Separate aliquots of the same genomic DNA pool were sequenced to produce technical replicates, and four replicates were compared in pairs.

The investigation overall reported the following: Both the number of clones called differentially abundant and the false-positive rate were significantly reduced by the beta-binomial model across all healthy-donor time intervals. Across all healthy donors, variance in clone template counts between approximately two-week samples was found to increase significantly with total template count. The binomial model flagged 0.9 to 1.5 differentially abundant clones between technical replicates, compared with approximately 16 over around 2 weeks and 19 over four weeks. The authors expected that over much longer intervals, such as months to years, biological variance in healthy repertoires might increase even further.

The sequence derives from a person aged 18-70 years in good health. Sequenced input: blood.

This receptor has the CDR3 CASSPPRESGEQFF. The DNA is TGTGCCAGCTCACCACCGCGCGAATCAGGGGAGCAGTTCTTC. The receptor chain draws on TRBV18 and TRBJ2-1, and possibly TRBD1, on 5 matching bases. Counted from cysteine to phenylalanine, this CDR3 has 14 amino acids. CDR3 DNA only is kept here, 42 bases in frame from base 1. CDR1 and CDR2 are read off the germline V gene as KGHSH and LQKENI. Deletion took 0 bases off V and 10 bases off J, with a span of 13 bases between the germline ends.